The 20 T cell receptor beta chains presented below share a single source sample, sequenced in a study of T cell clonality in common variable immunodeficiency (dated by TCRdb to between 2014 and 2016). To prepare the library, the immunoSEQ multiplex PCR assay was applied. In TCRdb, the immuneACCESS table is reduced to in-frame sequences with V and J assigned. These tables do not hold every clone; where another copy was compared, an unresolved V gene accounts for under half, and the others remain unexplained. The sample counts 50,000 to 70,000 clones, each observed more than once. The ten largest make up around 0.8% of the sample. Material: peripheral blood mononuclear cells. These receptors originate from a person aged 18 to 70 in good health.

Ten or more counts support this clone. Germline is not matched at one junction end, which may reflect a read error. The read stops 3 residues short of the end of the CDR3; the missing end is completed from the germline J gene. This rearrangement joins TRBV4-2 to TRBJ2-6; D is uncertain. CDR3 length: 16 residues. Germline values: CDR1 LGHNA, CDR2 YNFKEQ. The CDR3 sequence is CASSQDIVSGANVLTF. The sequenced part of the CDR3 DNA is TGCGCCAGCAGCCAAGATATAGTTTCTGGGGCCAACGTC.

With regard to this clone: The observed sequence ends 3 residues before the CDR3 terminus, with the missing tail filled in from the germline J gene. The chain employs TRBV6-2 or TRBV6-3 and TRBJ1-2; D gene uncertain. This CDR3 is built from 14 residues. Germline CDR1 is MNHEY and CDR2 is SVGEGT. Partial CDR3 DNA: TGTGCCAGCAGTTATCGACTGGCCCCCAATGAC. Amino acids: CASSYRLAPND. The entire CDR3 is CASSYRLAPNDYTF.

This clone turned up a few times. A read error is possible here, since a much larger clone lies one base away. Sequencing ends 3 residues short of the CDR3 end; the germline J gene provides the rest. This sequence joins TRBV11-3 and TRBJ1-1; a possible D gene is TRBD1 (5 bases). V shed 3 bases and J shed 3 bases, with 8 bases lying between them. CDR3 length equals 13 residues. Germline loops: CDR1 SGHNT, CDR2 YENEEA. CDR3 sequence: CASSFGGDTEAFF. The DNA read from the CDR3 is TGTGCCAGCAGCTTTGGAGGGGACACTGAA.

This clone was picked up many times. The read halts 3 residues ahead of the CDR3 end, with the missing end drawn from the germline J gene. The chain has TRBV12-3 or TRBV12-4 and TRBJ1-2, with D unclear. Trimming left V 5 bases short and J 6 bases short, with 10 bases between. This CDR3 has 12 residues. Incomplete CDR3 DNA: TGTGCCAGCAGTCCCCCTCCCGATGGC. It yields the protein CASSPPPDG. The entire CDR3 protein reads CASSPPPDGYTF.

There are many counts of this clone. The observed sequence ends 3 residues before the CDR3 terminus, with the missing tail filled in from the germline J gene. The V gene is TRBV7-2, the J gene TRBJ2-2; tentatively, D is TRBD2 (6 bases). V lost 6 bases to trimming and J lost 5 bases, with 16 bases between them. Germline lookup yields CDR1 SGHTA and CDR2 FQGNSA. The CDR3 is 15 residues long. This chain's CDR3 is CASREGIYKTGELFF. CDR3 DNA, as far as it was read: TGTGCCAGCAGGGAGGGGATTTATAAGACCGGGGAG.

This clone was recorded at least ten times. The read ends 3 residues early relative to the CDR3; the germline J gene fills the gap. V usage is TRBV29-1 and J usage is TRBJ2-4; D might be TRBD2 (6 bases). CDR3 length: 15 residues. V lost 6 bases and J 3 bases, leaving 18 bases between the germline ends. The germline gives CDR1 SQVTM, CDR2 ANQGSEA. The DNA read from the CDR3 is TGCAGCGTACCTATAGCGGAGAGGGGCAAAAACATT. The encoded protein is CSVPIAERGKNI. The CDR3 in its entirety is CSVPIAERGKNIQYF.

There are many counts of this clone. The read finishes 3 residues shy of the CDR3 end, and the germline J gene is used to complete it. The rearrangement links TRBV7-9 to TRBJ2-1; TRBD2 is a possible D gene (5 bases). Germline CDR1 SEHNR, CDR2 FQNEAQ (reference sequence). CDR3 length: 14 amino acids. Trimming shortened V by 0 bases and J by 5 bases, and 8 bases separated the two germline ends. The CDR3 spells CASSLARGDNEQFF. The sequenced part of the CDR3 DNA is TGTGCCAGCAGCTTAGCTCGGGGAGACAATGAG. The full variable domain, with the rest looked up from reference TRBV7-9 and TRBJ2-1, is DTGVSQNPRHKITKRGQNVTFRCDPISEHNRLYWYRQTLGQGPEFLTYFQNEAQLEKSRLLSDRFSAERPKGSFSTLEIQRTEQGDSAMYLCASSLARGDNEQFFGPGTRLTVL.

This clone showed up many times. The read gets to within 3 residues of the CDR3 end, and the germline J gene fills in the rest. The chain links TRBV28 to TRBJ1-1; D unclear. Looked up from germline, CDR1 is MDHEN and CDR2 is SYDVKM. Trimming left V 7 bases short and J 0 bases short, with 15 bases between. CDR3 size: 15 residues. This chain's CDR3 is CASTRVGFMNTEAFF. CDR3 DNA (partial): TGTGCCAGCACCCGAGTCGGGTTCATGAACACTGAA.

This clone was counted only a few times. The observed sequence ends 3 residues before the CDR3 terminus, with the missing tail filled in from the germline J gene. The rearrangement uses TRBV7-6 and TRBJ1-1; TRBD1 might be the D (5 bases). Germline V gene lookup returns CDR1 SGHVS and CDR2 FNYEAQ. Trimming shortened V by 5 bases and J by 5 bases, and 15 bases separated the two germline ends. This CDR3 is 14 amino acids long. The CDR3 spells CASSGPPRETEAFF. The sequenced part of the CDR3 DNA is TGTGCCAGCAGCGGACCCCCCAGGGAAACTGAA.

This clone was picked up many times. CDR3: CASSPALAGSTYNEQFF. The sequenced part of the CDR3 DNA is TGTGCCAGCTCACCTGCGCTAGCGGGGTCTACTTACAATGAG. This sequence joins TRBV18 and TRBJ2-1, with TRBD2 matching over 9 bases. The sequence runs out 3 residues before the end of the CDR3; the remainder is reconstructed from the germline J gene. The CDR3 length is 17 residues. Trimming at V came to 3 bases and at J to 4 bases, leaving 10 bases not matched to a gene. Per the germline V gene, CDR1 is KGHSH and CDR2 is LQKENI.

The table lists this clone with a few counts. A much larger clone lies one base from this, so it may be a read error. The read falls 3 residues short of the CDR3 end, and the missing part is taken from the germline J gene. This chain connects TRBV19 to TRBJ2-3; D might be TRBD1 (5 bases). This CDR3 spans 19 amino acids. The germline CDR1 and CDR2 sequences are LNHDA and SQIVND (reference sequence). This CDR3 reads CASSIPLSGRVTSRQPQYF. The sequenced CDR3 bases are TGTGCCAGTAGTATCCCTTTATCCGGCAGGGTAACGTCCCGACAGCCG. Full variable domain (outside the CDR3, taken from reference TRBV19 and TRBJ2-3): DGGITQSPKYLFRKEGQNVTLSCEQNLNHDAMYWYRQDPGQGLRLIYYSQIVNDFQKGDIAEGYSVSREKKESFPLTVTSAQKNPTAFYLCASSIPLSGRVTSRQPQYFGPGTRLTVL.

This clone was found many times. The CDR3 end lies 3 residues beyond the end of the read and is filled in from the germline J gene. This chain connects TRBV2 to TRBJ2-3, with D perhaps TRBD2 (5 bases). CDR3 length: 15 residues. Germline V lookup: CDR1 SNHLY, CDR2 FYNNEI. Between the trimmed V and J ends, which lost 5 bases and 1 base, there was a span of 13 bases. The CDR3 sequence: CASSQERLGTDTQYF. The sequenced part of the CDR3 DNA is TGTGCCAGCAGTCAAGAGCGGCTCGGCACAGATACG.

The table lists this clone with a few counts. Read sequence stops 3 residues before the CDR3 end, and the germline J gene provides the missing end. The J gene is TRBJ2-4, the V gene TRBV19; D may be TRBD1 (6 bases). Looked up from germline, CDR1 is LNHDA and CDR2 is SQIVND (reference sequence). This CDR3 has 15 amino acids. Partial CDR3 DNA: TGTGCCAGTAGTACCCAGACAGGAGAGGGATATGGT. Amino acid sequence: CASSTQTGEGYG. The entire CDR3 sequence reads CASSTQTGEGYGQYF.

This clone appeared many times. CDR3 residues: CASSQDPRTEAFF. CDR3 DNA, as far as it was read: TGCGCCAGCAGCCAAGATCCGCGGACTGAA. This chain connects TRBV4-1 to TRBJ1-1; D not certain. Read sequence stops 3 residues before the CDR3 end, and the germline J gene provides the missing end. The CDR3 contains 13 residues. Between the trimmed V and J ends, which lost 0 bases and 5 bases, there was a span of 7 bases. Germline V gene sequence: CDR1 MGHRA, CDR2 YSYEKL.

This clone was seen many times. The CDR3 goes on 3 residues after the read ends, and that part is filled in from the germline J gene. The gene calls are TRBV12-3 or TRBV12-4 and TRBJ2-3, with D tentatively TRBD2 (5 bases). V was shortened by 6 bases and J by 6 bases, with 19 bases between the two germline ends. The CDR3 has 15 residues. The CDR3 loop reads CASSASIGVMDTQYF. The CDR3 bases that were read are TGTGCCAGCAGCGCTTCGATCGGGGTTATGGATACG.

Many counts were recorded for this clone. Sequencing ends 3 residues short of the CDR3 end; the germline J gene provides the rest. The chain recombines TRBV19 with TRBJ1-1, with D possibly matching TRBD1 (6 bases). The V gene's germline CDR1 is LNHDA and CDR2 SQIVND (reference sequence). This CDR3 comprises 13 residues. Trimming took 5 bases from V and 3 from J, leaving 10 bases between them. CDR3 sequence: CASSVDRDTEAFF. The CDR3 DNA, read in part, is TGTGCCAGTAGTGTGGACAGAGACACTGAA.

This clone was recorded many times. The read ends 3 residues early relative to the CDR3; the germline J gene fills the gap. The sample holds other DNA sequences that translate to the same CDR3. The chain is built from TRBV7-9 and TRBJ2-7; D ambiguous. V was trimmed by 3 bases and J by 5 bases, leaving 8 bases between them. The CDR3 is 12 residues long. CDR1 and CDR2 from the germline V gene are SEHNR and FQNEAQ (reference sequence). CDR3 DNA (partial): TGTGCCAGCAGCTTCATCGGTAACGAG. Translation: CASSFIGNE. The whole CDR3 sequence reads CASSFIGNEQYF.

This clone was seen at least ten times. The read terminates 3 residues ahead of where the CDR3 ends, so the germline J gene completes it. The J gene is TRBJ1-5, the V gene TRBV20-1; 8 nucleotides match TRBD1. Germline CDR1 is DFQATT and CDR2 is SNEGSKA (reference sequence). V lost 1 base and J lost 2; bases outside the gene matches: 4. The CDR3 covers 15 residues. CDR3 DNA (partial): TGCAGTGCTAGAGTGTCAGGGGGCCGCAATCAGCCC. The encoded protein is CSARVSGGRNQP. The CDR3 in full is CSARVSGGRNQPQHF.

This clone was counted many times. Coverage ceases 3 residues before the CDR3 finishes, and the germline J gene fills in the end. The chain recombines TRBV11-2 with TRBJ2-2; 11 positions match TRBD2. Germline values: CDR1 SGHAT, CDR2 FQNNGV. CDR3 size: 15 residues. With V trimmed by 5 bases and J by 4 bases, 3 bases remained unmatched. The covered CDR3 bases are TGTGCCAGCAGCCGTACTAGCGGGAGCACCGGGGAG. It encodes CASSRTSGSTGE. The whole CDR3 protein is CASSRTSGSTGELFF.

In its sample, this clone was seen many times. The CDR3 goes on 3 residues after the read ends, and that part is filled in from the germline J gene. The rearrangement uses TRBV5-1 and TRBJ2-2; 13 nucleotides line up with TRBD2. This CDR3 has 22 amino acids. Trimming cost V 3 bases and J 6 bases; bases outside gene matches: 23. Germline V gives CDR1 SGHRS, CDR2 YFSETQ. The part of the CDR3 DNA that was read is TGCGCCAGCAGCTCCCATCTTTCTGGGACTAGCGGGATGGACTCGTTACCCGGGGAG. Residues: CASSSHLSGTSGMDSLPGE. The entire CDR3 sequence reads CASSSHLSGTSGMDSLPGELFF.